This TCR beta chain is drawn from a study of cytomegalovirus exposure and HLA in healthy donors. About this clone itself: Its antigen is not identified.

The method was immunoSEQ multiplex PCR; TCRdb's version includes in-frame clones alone and lacks a portion of them. The sample includes 150,000 to 200,000 clones, 80% to 90% of them seen just once. Germline assignment: CDR1 GTSNPN and CDR2 SVGIG (reference sequence). V lost 5 bases to trimming and J lost 0 bases, with 14 bases between them. This CDR3 region has 15 residues. The donors were part of the validation cohort of 120 subjects. That cohort was separate from the first cohort, which comprised some 670 subjects. Regarding the study as a whole: Published work reported that the classifier diagnosed cytomegalovirus status with high specificity and sensitivity. Testing in vitro showed a few CMV-associated chains specific for CMV antigens. Cytomegalovirus association was listed for about 160 TCR beta chains.

This clonotype was sampled from a woman younger than 35 in good health and CMV-seronegative. V usage is TRBV30 and J usage is TRBJ1-3, with a possible D match to TRBD1 (6 bases). Source material: PBMCs. The CDR3 reads CAWVKQGSSGNTIYF. CDR3 DNA sequence: TGTGCCTGGGTTAAACAGGGAAGCTCTGGAAACACCATATATTTT.